The next 3 T cell receptor beta chains were all read from a single sample in a study of identifying expanded T cells in peripheral blood. Sequencing was performed with immunoSEQ multiplex PCR; in TCRdb, only in-frame clones are kept and a portion is missing. This table has about 110,000 clones, 85% to 90% appearing once. Sequenced sample: blood. These receptors came from a person between 18 and 75 years old in good health.

The chain has TRBV4-1 and TRBJ2-7, with D perhaps assigned TRBD1 or TRBD2 (5 bases each). Germline loops: CDR1 MGHRA, CDR2 YSYEKL. The CDR3 loop spans 16 amino acids. V was trimmed by 4 bases and J by 4 bases, leaving 20 bases between them. The CDR3 sequence is CASSPTRGRSIYEQYF. As DNA, the CDR3 is TGCGCCAGCAGCCCAACTAGGGGACGGTCGATATACGAGCAGTACTTC.

The genes are TRBV19 and TRBJ2-5; unclear D gene. Germline values: CDR1 LNHDA, CDR2 SQIVND (reference sequence). This CDR3 is 12 amino acids long. Trimming took 7 bases from V and 10 from J, leaving 16 bases between them. The CDR3 DNA reads as TGTGCCAGTATGGGAAGGGTAATTGTCCAGTACTTC. Translation: CASMGRVIVQYF.

The chain links TRBV4-2 to TRBJ2-1, with 11 bases identical to TRBD2. The CDR3 has 15 amino acids. With V trimmed by 4 bases and J by 3 bases, 2 bases remained unmatched. Germline CDR1 reads LGHNA; CDR2 reads YNFKEQ. CDR3 region: CASSLLAGGYNEQFF. The CDR3 DNA follows: TGTGCCAGCAGCCTGCTAGCGGGGGGCTACAATGAGCAGTTCTTC.